The 17 T cell receptor beta chains presented below share a single source sample, sequenced in a study of neurological immune-mediated disorders. Using its own MiXCR run on the 5' RACE reads, TCRdb lists one record per CDR3 protein. Altogether 100,000 or so distinct CDR3 sequences are present, 3.5% being singletons, with the ten largest covering 6%. The specimen sequenced was PBMCs. The receptors shown here come from a young woman with multiple sclerosis.

This clonotype was seen at least ten times. The rearrangement uses TRBV6-2 or TRBV6-3 and TRBJ2-2; D not certain. CDR1 and CDR2 (germline): MNHEY, SVGEGT. V shed 5 bases and J shed 1 base, with 11 bases lying between them. The CDR3 has 15 amino acids. The DNA for the CDR3 is TGTGCCAGCAGTACGGTAGATAGGAACACCGGGGAGCTGTTTTTT. Protein product: CASSTVDRNTGELFF.

This clonotype was seen many times. This chain uses TRBV5-5 with TRBJ2-1, with 14 nucleotides matching TRBD2. The CDR3 runs 15 residues. Germline-derived CDR1 and CDR2 are SGHKS and YYEKEE (reference sequence). The V and J ends lost 4 bases and 9 bases, in that order; junction bases with no gene match: 6. The CDR3 nucleotides are TGTGCCAGCAGCACGGGACTAGCGGGAGTGGCTGAGCAGTTCTTC. It codes for CASSTGLAGVAEQFF.

There are many counts of this clonotype. The J gene is TRBJ2-3, the V gene TRBV10-3, with D perhaps matching TRBD1 (6 bases). This CDR3 spans 15 amino acids. The V gene lost 4 bases and the J gene lost 0 bases, with 11 bases spanning the gap. Germline loops: CDR1 ENHRY, CDR2 SYGVKD. The CDR3 spells CAISVGDTSTDTQYF. CDR3 sequence (DNA): TGTGCCATCAGTGTAGGGGACACTAGCACAGATACGCAGTATTTT.

The sample holds many counts of this clonotype. The rearrangement uses TRBV7-6 and TRBJ2-7; no clear D gene. Germline CDR1 is SGHVS and CDR2 is FNYEAQ. CDR3 length: 11 amino acids. Trimming stripped 5 bases from V and 6 bases from J, with 8 bases between. The CDR3 DNA follows: TGTGCCAGCAGCCTTAACGGCGAGCAGTACTTC. Its translation: CASSLNGEQYF.

This clonotype was counted at least ten times. The chain carries TRBV28 and TRBJ2-5; 8 positions match TRBD2. This CDR3 has 16 amino acids. Germline assignment: CDR1 MDHEN and CDR2 SYDVKM. Germline trimming cut 5 bases from V and 4 bases from J; bases unmatched to any gene: 12. The CDR3 nucleotides are TGTGCCAGCAGTGCCAGCGGGAGACCACCTCCAGAGACCCAGTACTTC. Its translation: CASSASGRPPPETQYF.

This clonotype has ten or more counts. This CDR3 reads CASSLAHGSWETQYF. The DNA for the CDR3 is TGTGCCAGCAGCTTGGCTCACGGGAGCTGGGAGACCCAGTACTTC. The chain uses TRBV7-2 and TRBJ2-5; D possibly corresponds to TRBD2 (6 bases). Germline CDR1 SGHTA, CDR2 FQGNSA. Trimming pared 3 bases from V and 5 bases from J, leaving 16 bases between. The CDR3 contains 15 residues.

This clonotype was observed many times. V and J are TRBV20-1 and TRBJ2-1; D is perhaps TRBD1 (5 bases). Germline lookup yields CDR1 DFQATT and CDR2 SNEGSKA (reference sequence). Deletions cut 0 bases from V and 0 bases from J, with 15 bases between. This CDR3 is 17 amino acids long. This chain's CDR3 is CSAREGLRASSYNEQFF. In DNA form, the CDR3 reads TGCAGTGCTAGAGAGGGGCTTAGGGCGAGCTCCTACAATGAGCAGTTCTTC.

This clonotype appeared many times. The chain carries TRBV7-8 and TRBJ2-2; 7 bases fit TRBD1. CDR3 length equals 16 residues. Germline V CDR1 and CDR2: SGHVS, FQNEAQ. V lost 5 bases, J lost 2 bases, and 8 bases stayed unmatched. The CDR3 coding sequence is TGTGCCAGCAGCGCGACCGGGACAGCCAACACCGGGGAGCTGTTTTTT. It is translated as CASSATGTANTGELFF.

As regards this clonotype: A clone one base away is much larger, so this may be a read error. As the CDR3 is not closed by the conserved phenylalanine or tryptophan, this likely results from a read error. The rearrangement links TRBV20-1 to TRBJ1-5; no firm D call. Deletions cut 0 bases from V and 5 bases from J, with 14 bases between. The CDR3 is 15 residues long. The germline V gene has CDR1 DFQATT and CDR2 SNEGSKA (reference sequence). CDR3 in DNA: TGCAGTGCTAGAGATCGTCCCCTGAGAGATCAGCCCCAGCATTTG. It yields the protein CSARDRPLRDQPQHL.

There are many counts of this clonotype. V is TRBV12-3 or TRBV12-4 and J is TRBJ1-5; 9 bases are a match to TRBD1. There are 15 residues in the CDR3. V dropped 5 bases and J dropped 1; count of bases not matched to a gene: 3. This chain's CDR3 is CASSPGTGSNQPQHF. The CDR3 DNA reads TGTGCCAGCAGTCCCGGGACAGGGAGCAATCAGCCCCAGCATTTT.

This clonotype was recorded at least ten times. The rearrangement uses TRBV20-1 and TRBJ1-1; the D is unclear. Germline values: CDR1 DFQATT, CDR2 SNEGSKA (reference sequence). V lost 3 bases to trimming and J lost 6 bases, with 8 bases between them. The CDR3 loop spans 11 amino acids. The CDR3 here is CSARPGSEAFF. In DNA, the CDR3 is TGCAGTGCTAGGCCGGGATCTGAAGCTTTCTTT.

This chain uses TRBV12-3 or TRBV12-4 with TRBJ2-7; D not certain. The V and J ends lost 1 base and 6 bases respectively, with 19 bases between them. This CDR3 spans 16 amino acids. The CDR3 DNA follows: TGTGCCAGCAGTTTAGGGCTTGTTGGAACAGTGTTCGAGCAGTACTTC. Amino acid sequence: CASSLGLVGTVFEQYF.

The rearrangement links TRBV7-8 to TRBJ2-2; 7 bases line up with TRBD1. The CDR3 is 16 amino acids. Losses at the gene ends were 7 bases for V and 4 bases for J; bases not matched to a gene: 12. Germline loops: CDR1 SGHVS, CDR2 FQNEAQ. This chain's CDR3 is CASTATGDQVTGELFF. The DNA of the CDR3 is TGTGCCAGCACCGCAACAGGGGATCAGGTCACCGGGGAGCTGTTTTTT.

This clonotype was detected many times. This sequence joins TRBV7-9 and TRBJ2-5; 7 bases line up with TRBD1. After removal of 5 bases from V and 6 bases from J, the junction contained 9 bases not matched to a gene. The CDR3 is 14 amino acids. Germline V CDR1 and CDR2: SEHNR, FQNEAQ (reference sequence). The DNA for the CDR3 is TGTGCCAGCAGCACAGCAGGGGGTGTGAAGACCCAGTACTTC. It encodes CASSTAGGVKTQYF.

This clonotype was detected many times. This chain links TRBV3-1 with TRBJ1-2, with D perhaps matching TRBD1 (6 bases). The germline V gene encodes CDR1 LGHDT and CDR2 YNNKEL (reference sequence). The CDR3 extends over 13 amino acids. V was shortened by 3 bases and J by 8 bases, with 13 bases between the two germline ends. Written as DNA, the CDR3 is TGTGCCAGCAGCCAGGCGACAGGAAAGGGCTACACCTTC. This codes for CASSQATGKGYTF.

This clonotype was seen repeatedly, ten times or more. The gene calls are TRBV12-3 or TRBV12-4 and TRBJ2-2, with 7 bases lining up with TRBD1. The CDR3 has 15 residues. The V gene end was trimmed by 6 bases and the J gene end by 1 base; junction bases not matched to a gene: 5. The DNA of the CDR3 is TGTGCCAGCAGACCCGGACAGGAGAACACCGGGGAGCTGTTTTTT. This gives the protein CASRPGQENTGELFF.

This clonotype was recorded many times. CDR3 bases: TGCAGTGCTAGTAACCCAGGGACGTGGGGAAACACCATATATTTT. Amino acid sequence: CSASNPGTWGNTIYF. This chain joins TRBV20-1 and TRBJ1-3; weak D call: TRBD1 (5 bases). Germline V CDR1 and CDR2: DFQATT, SNEGSKA (reference sequence). Trimming pared 3 bases from V and 4 bases from J, leaving 16 bases between. CDR3 length: 15 amino acids.